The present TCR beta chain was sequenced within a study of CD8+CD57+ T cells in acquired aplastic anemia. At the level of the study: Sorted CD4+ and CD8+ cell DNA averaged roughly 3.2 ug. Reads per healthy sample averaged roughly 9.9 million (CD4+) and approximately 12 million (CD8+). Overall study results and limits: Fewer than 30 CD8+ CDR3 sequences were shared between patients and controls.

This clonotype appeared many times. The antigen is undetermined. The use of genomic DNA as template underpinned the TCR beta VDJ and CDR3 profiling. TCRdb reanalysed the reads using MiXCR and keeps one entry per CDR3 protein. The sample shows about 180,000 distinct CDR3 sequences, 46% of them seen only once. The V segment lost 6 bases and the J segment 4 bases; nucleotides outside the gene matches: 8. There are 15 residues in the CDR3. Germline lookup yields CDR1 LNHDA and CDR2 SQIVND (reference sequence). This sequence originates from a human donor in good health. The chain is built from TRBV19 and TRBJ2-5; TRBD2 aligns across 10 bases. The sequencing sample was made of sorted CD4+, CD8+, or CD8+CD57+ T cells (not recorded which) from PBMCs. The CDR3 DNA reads TGTGCCAGTAGCTCTGATATAGCGGGAGGAGAGACCCAGTACTTC. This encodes CASSSDIAGGETQYF.